This T cell receptor (beta chain) was captured by sequencing in a study of blood T cell repertoires in COVID-19. The germline CDR1 and CDR2 sequences are KGHDR and SFDVKD. V lost 2 bases and J lost 5; bases outside the gene matches: 2. There are 14 residues in the CDR3. Using immunoSEQ multiplex PCR, the repertoire was profiled, and TCRdb retains in-frame clones only, with some absent. The sample has around 200,000 clones; less than 90% are singletons. Sequencing used PBMCs or T cells enriched from blood (not recorded which). The rearrangement joins TRBV24-1 to TRBJ1-5; 7 bases map to TRBD1. This TCR was sampled from a woman between 50 and 59 years old in a cohort exposed to, infected with or recovered from COVID-19 (not recorded which). The CDR3 is CATSDYQGDQPQHF. As DNA, the CDR3 is TGTGCCACCAGTGATTATCAGGGGGATCAGCCCCAGCATTTT.